This T cell receptor (beta chain) is drawn from a study of glioma-infiltrating T cells after dendritic cell vaccination. Time point defined: after dendritic cell vaccination, including at tumor progression/relapse. Sequenced by immunoSEQ multiplex PCR; TCRdb stores in-frame clones only, minus some. This table holds approximately 92,000 clones, about 85% found once. This specimen was blood, taken after dendritic cell vaccination. This receptor was identified in a human donor with glioblastoma.

The CDR3 nucleotides are TGTGCCAGCAGTGGTCCGGCCTACGAGCAGTACTTC. It yields the protein CASSGPAYEQYF. The rearrangement joins TRBV6-5 to TRBJ2-7; D is ambiguous. Trimming took 5 bases from V and 2 from J, leaving 7 bases between them. Germline assignment: CDR1 MNHEY and CDR2 SVGAGI. The length of the CDR3 is 12 residues.